These T cell receptor beta chains were read from a single sample in a study of cytomegalovirus exposure and HLA in healthy donors. Some clones are missing from TCRdb's copy, which holds only in-frame ones; the method was immunoSEQ multiplex PCR. The repertoire holds roughly 180,000 clones, 65% to 85% seen once, with roughly 4.7% in the top ten. The sample taken for sequencing was PBMCs. These receptors all come from a woman aged 45-65 years in good health and CMV-seropositive. Both conserved end residues are part of each CDR3. A D gene is named only where the DNA matches it firmly. The size entry is marked missing in some rows and otherwise reads once, few, many or a size class.

>TRBV6-6|TRBJ1-1|NA|NA
CASSYGQGPNTEAFF
TGTGCCAGCAGTTACGGGCAGGGGCCGAACACTGAAGCTTTCTTT
>TRBV11-2|TRBJ2-7|NA|NA
CASSLDRGDKQYF
TGTGCCAGCAGCTTAGATCGAGGGGACAAGCAGTACTTC
>TRBV27|TRBJ1-5|NA|NA
CASSFVGGDNQPQHF
TGTGCCAGCAGTTTTGTGGGAGGGGACAATCAGCCCCAGCATTTT
>TRBV9|TRBJ1-5|NA|NA
CASSVSGIPNQPQHF
TGTGCCAGCAGCGTTTCAGGGATTCCCAATCAGCCCCAGCATTTT
>TRBV7-2|TRBJ1-1|TRBD1|NA
CASSWDRGTEAFF
TGTGCCAGCAGCTGGGACAGGGGGACTGAAGCTTTCTTT
>TRBV30|TRBJ1-1|NA|once
CAWSVQFPRGDSGTEAFF
TGTGCCTGGAGTGTACAGTTTCCCAGGGGCGATTCGGGGACTGAAGCTTTCTTT
>TRBV28|TRBJ2-3|TRBD1|NA
CASRGGPTDTQYF
TGTGCCAGTAGAGGGGGCCCAACAGATACGCAGTATTTT
>TRBV5-1|TRBJ2-7|NA|NA
CASSFSGYSYEQYF
TGCGCCAGCAGCTTTAGCGGTTACTCCTACGAGCAGTACTTC
>TRBV6-1|TRBJ2-2|NA|NA
CASPSLIGGTGELFF
TGTGCCAGCCCAAGTTTGATAGGGGGCACCGGGGAGCTGTTTTTT
>TRBV27|TRBJ2-7|TRBD1|NA
CASRPQGATSYEQYF
TGTGCCAGCAGGCCACAGGGGGCCACTTCCTACGAGCAGTACTTC
>TRBV7-9|TRBJ2-7|TRBD2|NA
CASSFSGGREQYF
TGTGCCAGCAGCTTCAGCGGGGGGCGCGAGCAGTACTTC
>TRBV7-8|TRBJ1-6|NA|once
CASSVRVAGDSPLHF
TGTGCCAGCAGCGTTAGAGTGGCAGGGGATTCACCCCTCCACTTT
>TRBV7-2|TRBJ2-7|NA|NA
CASSFNIYFSYEQYF
TGTGCCAGCAGCTTCAACATTTATTTTTCCTACGAGCAGTACTTC
>TRBV19|TRBJ1-5|NA|NA
CASSPPGGGSQPQHF
TGTGCCAGTAGTCCCCCAGGCGGAGGAAGTCAGCCCCAGCATTTT
>TRBV19|TRBJ1-5|NA|NA
CASTQTAHQPQHF
TGTGCCAGTACCCAGACAGCTCATCAGCCCCAGCATTTT
>TRBV10-3|TRBJ2-7|TRBD2|NA
CAIRLAEKGYEQYF
TGTGCCATCAGACTAGCGGAAAAAGGGTACGAGCAGTACTTC
>TRBV7-3|TRBJ1-1|NA|NA
CASSRIRGGNTEAFF
TGTGCCAGCAGCCGGATAAGAGGGGGGAACACTGAAGCTTTCTTT
>TRBV11-2|TRBJ1-1|TRBD1|NA
CASRPWGQMNTEAFF
TGTGCCAGCAGACCGTGGGGACAGATGAACACTGAAGCTTTCTTT
>TRBV4-1|TRBJ1-1|TRBD1|few
CASSQDQGQGTSFF
TGCGCCAGCAGCCAAGATCAAGGACAGGGGACATCTTTCTTT
>TRBV10-3|TRBJ2-7|TRBD2|NA
CAIRSGGAYEQYF
TGTGCCATCCGTAGCGGGGGGGCCTACGAGCAGTACTTC
>TRBV7-8|TRBJ1-1|TRBD1|NA
CASSLRRGQGVIEAFF
TGTGCCAGCAGCTTAAGAAGGGGACAGGGGGTAATTGAAGCTTTCTTT
>TRBV10-3|TRBJ1-6|TRBD1|NA
CAISVRTGRESPLHF
TGTGCCATCAGTGTCCGGACAGGGAGGGAATCACCCCTCCACTTT
>TRBV28|TRBJ1-5|NA|NA
CASSPPPGKQPQHF
TGTGCCAGCAGTCCTCCCCCGGGGAAACAGCCCCAGCATTTT
>TRBV10-2|TRBJ1-3|NA|NA
CASSESLGSTIYF
TGCGCCAGCAGTGAGTCGTTGGGGAGCACCATATATTTT
>TRBV19|TRBJ1-1|NA|few
CASSRGSPRRGTEAFF
TGTGCCAGTAGTCGGGGTTCTCCGAGAAGGGGGACTGAAGCTTTCTTT
>TRBV6-5|TRBJ2-1|TRBD2|NA
CASSPPGLAGPEQFF
TGTGCCAGCAGTCCCCCCGGGCTAGCGGGTCCTGAGCAGTTCTTC
>TRBV7-2|TRBJ2-2|TRBD1|NA
CASRRQGLGELFF
TGTGCCAGCAGGCGACAGGGGCTCGGGGAGCTGTTTTTT
>TRBV11-3|TRBJ1-1|NA|NA
CASSLEGAGRGTEAFF
TGTGCCAGCAGCTTAGAGGGTGCCGGCCGAGGCACTGAAGCTTTCTTT
>TRBV28|TRBJ1-2|NA|NA
CASSPGYGYGYTF
TGTGCCAGCAGCCCGGGGTATGGGTATGGCTACACCTTC
>TRBV5-4|TRBJ2-2|TRBD1|NA
CASSFAGGVGELFF
TGTGCCAGCAGCTTCGCAGGGGGCGTCGGGGAGCTGTTTTTT
>TRBV6-4|TRBJ2-3|TRBD2|once
CASSPGTSGGTDTQYF
TGTGCCAGCAGTCCCGGGACTAGCGGAGGCACAGATACGCAGTATTTT
>TRBV19|TRBJ2-3|NA|NA
CASKDGVTDTQYF
TGTGCCAGTAAGGACGGGGTCACAGATACGCAGTATTTT
>TRBV7-2|TRBJ2-7|TRBD1|NA
CASSLGDRVYEQYF
TGTGCCAGCAGCTTAGGGGACAGGGTTTACGAGCAGTACTTC
>TRBV10-1|TRBJ2-1|TRBD1|NA
CASSPGQGINEQFF
TGCGCCAGCAGCCCGGGACAGGGAATCAATGAGCAGTTCTTC
>TRBV2|TRBJ2-1|TRBD2|NA
CAGLRGLAGITNEQFF
TGTGCCGGGCTTAGAGGGCTAGCGGGAATCACCAATGAGCAGTTCTTC
>TRBV7-2|TRBJ1-4|NA|NA
CASSSPGSEVEKLFF
TGTGCCAGCAGCTCCCCCGGTTCCGAGGTTGAAAAACTGTTTTTT
>TRBV11-2|TRBJ1-2|NA|NA
CASSLNSPYGYTF
TGTGCCAGCAGCTTAAACAGCCCCTATGGCTACACCTTC